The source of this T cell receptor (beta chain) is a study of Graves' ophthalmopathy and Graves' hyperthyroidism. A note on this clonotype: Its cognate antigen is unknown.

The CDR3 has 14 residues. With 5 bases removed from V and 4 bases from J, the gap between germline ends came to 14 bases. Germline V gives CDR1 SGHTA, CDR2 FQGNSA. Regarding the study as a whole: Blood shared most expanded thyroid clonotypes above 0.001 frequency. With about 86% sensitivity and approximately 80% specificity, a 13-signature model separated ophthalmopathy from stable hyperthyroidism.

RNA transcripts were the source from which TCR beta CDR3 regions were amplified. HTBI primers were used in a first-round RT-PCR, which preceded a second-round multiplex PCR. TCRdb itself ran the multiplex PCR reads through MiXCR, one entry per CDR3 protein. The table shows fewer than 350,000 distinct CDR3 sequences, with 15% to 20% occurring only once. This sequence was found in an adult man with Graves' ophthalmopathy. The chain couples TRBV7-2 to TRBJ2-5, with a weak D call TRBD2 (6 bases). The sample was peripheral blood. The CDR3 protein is CASSPGSGRETQYF. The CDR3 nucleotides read TGTGCCAGCAGCCCTGGGAGCGGGCGAGAGACCCAGTACTTC.